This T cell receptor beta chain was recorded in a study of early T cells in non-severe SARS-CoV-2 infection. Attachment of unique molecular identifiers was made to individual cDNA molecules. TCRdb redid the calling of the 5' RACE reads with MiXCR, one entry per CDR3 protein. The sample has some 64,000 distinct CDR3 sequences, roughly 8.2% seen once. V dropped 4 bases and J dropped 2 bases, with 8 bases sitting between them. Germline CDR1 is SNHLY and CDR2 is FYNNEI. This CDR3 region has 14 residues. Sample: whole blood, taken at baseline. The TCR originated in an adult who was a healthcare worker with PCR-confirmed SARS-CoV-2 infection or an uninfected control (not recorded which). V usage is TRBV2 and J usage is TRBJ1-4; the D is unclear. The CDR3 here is CASSVTRTNEKLFF. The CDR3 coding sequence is TGTGCCAGCAGTGTCACGAGGACTAATGAAAAACTGTTTTTT.